The sequence of this T cell receptor (beta chain) was determined in a study of blood T cell repertoires in COVID-19. Study-level information: PBMCs, B-cell-depleted T cells, or T cells provided the cDNA or gDNA that made up the material.

TCRdb's copy holds only in-frame clones and misses some; the assay was immunoSEQ multiplex PCR. Here the sample spans approximately 240,000 clones, 65% to 85% being singletons. Germline values: CDR1 MDHEN, CDR2 SYDVKM. This CDR3 is built from 15 residues. V was clipped by 2 bases and J by 12 bases; unmatched bases: 15. The sequencing sample was made of peripheral blood. This clonotype was obtained from a human donor in a cohort sampled during active COVID-19. The rearrangement joins TRBV28 to TRBJ1-2; 7 nucleotides line up with TRBD1. The CDR3 loop reads CASSLGRDSSLRNTF. CDR3 coding DNA: TGTGCCAGCAGTTTAGGCCGGGACAGCTCCTTGCGGAACACCTTC.